This T cell receptor beta chain emerged from a study of CD8+CD57+ T cells in acquired aplastic anemia. This CDR3 comprises 15 residues. Germline loops: CDR1 DFQATT, CDR2 SNEGSKA (reference sequence). Trimming took off 1 base at V and 3 bases at J, with 12 bases between the two ends. Those patients picked for sequencing had displayed CD8+CD57+ cell expansion on flow cytometry. By the time of blood sampling, patients had still received no therapy. Genomic DNA templated the TCR beta VDJ and CDR3 profiling. TCRdb used MiXCR to reprocess the reads, holding one entry per CDR3 protein. This table holds around 150,000 distinct CDR3 sequences, 70% to 75% found once.

The sequence was obtained from a human donor with aplastic anemia. This chain uses TRBV20-1 with TRBJ2-2, with D uncertain. The sequencing sample was made of sorted CD4+, CD8+, or CD8+CD57+ T cells (not recorded which) from PBMCs. CDR3 residues: CSARAGGSYTGELFF. The CDR3 DNA sequence: TGCAGTGCTAGAGCGGGTGGATCGTACACCGGGGAGCTGTTTTTT.